The rows below give T cell receptor beta chains drawn from one sample of a study of T cells expressing NK-cell markers. TCRdb re-called the 5' RACE reads; every CDR3 protein appears as one record, without DNA. There are fewer than 400,000 distinct CDR3 sequences in the sample, with 5% to 5.5% held by the top ten. The source material was blood T cells: a sorted CD56 or NKG2C T cell subset, CD4+ or CD8+ T cells, or bulk PBMC T cells (not recorded which). These receptors originate from a man aged 18-75 years in good health. CDR3s include the opening cysteine and the closing phenylalanine or tryptophan.

v_gene	j_gene	CDR3aa
TRBV7-8	TRBJ2-1	CASSFRRVNEQFF
TRBV5-1	TRBJ2-5	CASSLSEQETQYF
TRBV5-1	TRBJ1-1	CASSLRTGRTNTEAFF
TRBV2	TRBJ2-3	CASSDDSGVGTDTQYF
TRBV7-9	TRBJ1-5	CASSHGTGGYQPQHF
TRBV14	TRBJ1-5	CASSQGVRGPQHF
TRBV20-1	TRBJ1-4	CSAPDSLRETSPSRKLFF
TRBV12-3/TRBV12-4	TRBJ2-7	CASSFRTGETYEQYF
TRBV5-1	TRBJ2-1	CASSFGRGQTVFDSYNEQFF
TRBV20-1	TRBJ1-1	CSARRGSGEAFF
TRBV5-1	TRBJ2-4	CASSWTDFSPAKNIQYF
TRBV19	TRBJ1-1	CASSLPVGTEAFF
TRBV2	TRBJ2-7	CASSYLGQGLSEQYF
TRBV6-5	TRBJ2-5	CASSYAPTGFQETQYF
TRBV12-3/TRBV12-4	TRBJ2-7	CASRRTSGGYEQYF
TRBV4-2	TRBJ2-3	CASSLRLDSTDTQYF
TRBV30	TRBJ1-2	CAWRGEPGQSYGYTF
TRBV7-3	TRBJ2-3	CASSLRGPSGDRDTQYF
TRBV12-3/TRBV12-4	TRBJ2-1	CASSAGTGEQFF
TRBV2	TRBJ2-5	CASSGGQVRETQYF
TRBV11-2	TRBJ2-3	CASSQRLGTGGTDTQYF
TRBV5-1	TRBJ2-1	CASSLGGARPAYNEQFF
TRBV19	TRBJ2-3	CASRNRDGFSDTQYF
TRBV3-1	TRBJ2-6	CASSLEKSPHGANVLTF
TRBV5-1	TRBJ2-7	CASSRNNVPYEQYF
TRBV9	TRBJ2-2	CASSVVPRGRDGELFF
TRBV7-2	TRBJ1-1	CASSLLGFGAFF
TRBV6-1	TRBJ2-7	CASGDSGTGIFGSLRGQYF
TRBV5-1	TRBJ1-2	CASSSPDRAVGYTF
TRBV6-1	TRBJ2-6	CASYSRGQGGAGANVLTF
TRBV28	TRBJ2-7	CASTGGAPPYEQYF
TRBV20-1	TRBJ2-3	CSALLPTDTQYF
TRBV5-1	TRBJ2-1	CASSPLDGNEQFF
TRBV11-2	TRBJ2-5	CASSLYRLAGREETQYF
TRBV6-1	TRBJ2-7	CASSESPRAAYEQYF
TRBV29-1	TRBJ2-2	CSVEGGLNTGELFF
TRBV7-9	TRBJ2-6	CASTVGSGANVLTF
TRBV10-3	TRBJ2-7	CAIKVSVSSYEQYF
TRBV4-1	TRBJ2-7	CASSQVPGLAAQYF
TRBV5-5	TRBJ2-3	CASSSGQGISDTQYF
TRBV5-6	TRBJ2-3	CASSYKTSGVTPSTDTQYF
TRBV12-3/TRBV12-4	TRBJ1-1	CASSFLGLGAFF
TRBV6-6	TRBJ2-7	CASSYGHLYEQYF
TRBV5-1	TRBJ2-7	CASSLVPDREVNEQYF
TRBV6-6	TRBJ2-4	CASSREGVYIQYF
TRBV12-3/TRBV12-4	TRBJ1-5	CASSRDSLNQPQHF
TRBV7-3	TRBJ1-1	CASSVRGGGNTEAFF
TRBV4-1	TRBJ2-1	CASSQTTSGGPHNEQFF